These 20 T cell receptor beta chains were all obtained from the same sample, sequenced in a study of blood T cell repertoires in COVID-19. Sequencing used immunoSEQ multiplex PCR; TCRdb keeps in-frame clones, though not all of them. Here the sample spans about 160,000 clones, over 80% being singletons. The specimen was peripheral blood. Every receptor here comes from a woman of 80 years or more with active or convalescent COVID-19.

CDR3 in amino acids: CASSPRLQPYEQYF. CDR3 DNA: TGTGCCAGCAGCCCTAGACTACAACCCTACGAGCAGTACTTC. The genes are TRBV7-9 and TRBJ2-7, with D possibly matching TRBD2 (5 bases). Germline loops: CDR1 SEHNR, CDR2 FQNEAQ (reference sequence). This CDR3 is built from 14 residues. V lost 5 bases, J lost 2 bases, and 13 bases lay in between.

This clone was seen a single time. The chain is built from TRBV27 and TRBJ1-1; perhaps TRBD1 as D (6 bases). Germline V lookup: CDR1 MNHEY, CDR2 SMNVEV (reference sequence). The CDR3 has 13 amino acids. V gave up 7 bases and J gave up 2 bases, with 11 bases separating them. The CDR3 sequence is CASTRDTNTEAFF. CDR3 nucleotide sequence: TGTGCCAGCACGAGGGACACCAACACTGAAGCTTTCTTT.

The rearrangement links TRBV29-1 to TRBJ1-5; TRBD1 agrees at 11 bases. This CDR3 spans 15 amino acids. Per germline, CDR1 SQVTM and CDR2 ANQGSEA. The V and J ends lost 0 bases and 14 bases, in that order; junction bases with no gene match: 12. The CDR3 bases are TGCAGCGTTGAAGATCACGGGACAGGGGGACCGCCGGAGCATTTT. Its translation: CSVEDHGTGGPPEHF.

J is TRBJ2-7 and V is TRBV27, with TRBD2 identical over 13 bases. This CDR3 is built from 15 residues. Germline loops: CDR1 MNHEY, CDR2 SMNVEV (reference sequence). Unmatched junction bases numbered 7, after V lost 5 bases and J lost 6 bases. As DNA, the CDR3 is TGTGCCAGCAGTGGTACTAGCGGGGGGGGACGCGAGCAGTACTTC. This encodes CASSGTSGGGREQYF.

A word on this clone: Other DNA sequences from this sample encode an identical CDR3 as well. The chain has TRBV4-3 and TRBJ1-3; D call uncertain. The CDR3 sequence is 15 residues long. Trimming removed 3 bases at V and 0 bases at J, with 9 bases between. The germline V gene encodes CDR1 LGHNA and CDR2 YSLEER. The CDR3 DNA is TGCGCCAGCAGCCAGGACTCCGGCTCTGGAAACACCATATATTTT. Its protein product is CASSQDSGSGNTIYF.

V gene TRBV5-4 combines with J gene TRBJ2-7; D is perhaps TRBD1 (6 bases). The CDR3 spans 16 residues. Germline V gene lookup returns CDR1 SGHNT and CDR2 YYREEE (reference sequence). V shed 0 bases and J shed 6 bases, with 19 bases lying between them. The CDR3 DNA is TGTGCCAGCAGCTTGGCAGGCATAACAGGGAAGGGCGAGCAGTACTTC. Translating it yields CASSLAGITGKGEQYF.

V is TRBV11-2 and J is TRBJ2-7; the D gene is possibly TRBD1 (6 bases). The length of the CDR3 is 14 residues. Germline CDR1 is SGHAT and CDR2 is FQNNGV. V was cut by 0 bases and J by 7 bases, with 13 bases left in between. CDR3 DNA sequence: TGTGCCAGCAGCTTAGATGCAGGGGTTGGAGAGCAGTACTTC. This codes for CASSLDAGVGEQYF.

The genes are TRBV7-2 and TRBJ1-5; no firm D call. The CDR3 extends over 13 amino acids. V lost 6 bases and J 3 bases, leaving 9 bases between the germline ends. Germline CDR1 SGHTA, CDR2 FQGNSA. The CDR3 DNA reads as TGTGCCAGCAGTTTAAACTACAATCAGCCCCAGCATTTT. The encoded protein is CASSLNYNQPQHF.

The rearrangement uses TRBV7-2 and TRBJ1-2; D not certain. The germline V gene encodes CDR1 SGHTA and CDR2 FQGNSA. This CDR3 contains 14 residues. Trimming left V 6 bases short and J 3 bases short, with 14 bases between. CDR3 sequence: CASSPRELYYGYTF. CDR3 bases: TGTGCCAGCAGTCCGAGGGAACTTTACTATGGCTACACCTTC.

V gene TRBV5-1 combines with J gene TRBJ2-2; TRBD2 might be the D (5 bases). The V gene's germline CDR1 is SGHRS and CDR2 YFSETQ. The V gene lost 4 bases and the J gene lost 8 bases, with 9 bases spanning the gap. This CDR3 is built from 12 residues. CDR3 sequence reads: CASSPGSGELFF. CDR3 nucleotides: TGCGCCAGCAGCCCGGGATCAGGGGAGCTGTTTTTT. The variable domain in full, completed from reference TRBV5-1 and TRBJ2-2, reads KAGVTQTPRYLIKTRGQQVTLSCSPISGHRSVSWYQQTPGQGLQFLFEYFSETQRNKGNFPGRFSGRQFSNSRSEMNVSTLELGDSALYLCASSPGSGELFFGEGSRLTVL.

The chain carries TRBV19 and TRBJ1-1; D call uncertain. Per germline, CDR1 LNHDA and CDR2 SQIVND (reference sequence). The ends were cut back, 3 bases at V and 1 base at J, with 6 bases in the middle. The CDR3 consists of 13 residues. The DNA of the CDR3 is TGTGCCAGTAGTATCGAGGAGAACACTGAAGCTTTCTTT. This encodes CASSIEENTEAFF.

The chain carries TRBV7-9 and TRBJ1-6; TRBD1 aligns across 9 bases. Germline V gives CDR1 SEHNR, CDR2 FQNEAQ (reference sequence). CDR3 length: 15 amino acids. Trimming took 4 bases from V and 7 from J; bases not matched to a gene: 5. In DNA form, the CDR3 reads TGTGCCAGCAGCTCTATCGACAGGGGGAATTCACCCCTCCACTTT. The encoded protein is CASSSIDRGNSPLHF.

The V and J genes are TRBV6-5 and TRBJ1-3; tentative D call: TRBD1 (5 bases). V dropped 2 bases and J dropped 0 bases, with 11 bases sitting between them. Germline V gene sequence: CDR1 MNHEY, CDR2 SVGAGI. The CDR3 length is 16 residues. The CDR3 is CASSYGGVFSGNTIYF. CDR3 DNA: TGTGCCAGCAGTTACGGAGGGGTCTTCTCTGGAAACACCATATATTTT.

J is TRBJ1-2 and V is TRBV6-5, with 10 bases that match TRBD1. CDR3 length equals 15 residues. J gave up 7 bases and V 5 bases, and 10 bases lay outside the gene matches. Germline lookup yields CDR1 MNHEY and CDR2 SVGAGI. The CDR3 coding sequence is TGTGCCAGCAGTCTTTCACCGGGACAGGGGACTGGCTACACCTTC. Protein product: CASSLSPGQGTGYTF.

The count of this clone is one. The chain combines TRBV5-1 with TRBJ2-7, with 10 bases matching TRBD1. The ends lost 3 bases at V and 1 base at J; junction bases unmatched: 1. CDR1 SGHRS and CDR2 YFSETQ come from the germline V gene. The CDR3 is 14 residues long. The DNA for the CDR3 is TGCGCCAGCAGCTGGGGACAGGGGTCCTACGAGCAGTACTTC. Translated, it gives CASSWGQGSYEQYF. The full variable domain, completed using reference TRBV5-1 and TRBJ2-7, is KAGVTQTPRYLIKTRGQQVTLSCSPISGHRSVSWYQQTPGQGLQFLFEYFSETQRNKGNFPGRFSGRQFSNSRSEMNVSTLELGDSALYLCASSWGQGSYEQYFGPGTRLTVT.

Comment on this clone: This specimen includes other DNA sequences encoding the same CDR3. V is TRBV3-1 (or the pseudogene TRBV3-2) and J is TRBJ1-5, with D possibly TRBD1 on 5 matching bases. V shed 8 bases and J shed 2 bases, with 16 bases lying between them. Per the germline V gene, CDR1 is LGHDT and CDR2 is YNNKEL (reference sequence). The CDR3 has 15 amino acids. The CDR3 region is CASRNQGRGNQPQHF. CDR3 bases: TGTGCCAGCCGAAACCAGGGCAGGGGCAATCAGCCCCAGCATTTT.

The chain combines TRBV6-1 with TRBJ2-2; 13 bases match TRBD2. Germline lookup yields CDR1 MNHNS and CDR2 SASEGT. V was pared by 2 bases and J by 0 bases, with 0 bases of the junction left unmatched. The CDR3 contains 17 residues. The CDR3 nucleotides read TGTGCCAGCAGTGAAACTAGCGGGGGGGCGAACACCGGGGAGCTGTTTTTT. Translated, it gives CASSETSGGANTGELFF.

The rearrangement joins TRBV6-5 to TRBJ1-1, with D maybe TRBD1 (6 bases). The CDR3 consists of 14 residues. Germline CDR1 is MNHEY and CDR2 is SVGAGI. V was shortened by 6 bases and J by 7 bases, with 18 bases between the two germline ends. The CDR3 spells CASRTQGGIGEAFF. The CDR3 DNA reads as TGTGCCAGCAGGACACAGGGAGGGATTGGTGAAGCTTTCTTT.

The CDR3 nucleotides read TGTGCCAGCACCACTGTGGGGGGAAATGGCGAGCAGTACTTC. Its protein product is CASTTVGGNGEQYF. The chain links TRBV27 to TRBJ2-7; D possibly corresponds to TRBD2 (6 bases). V lost 7 bases, J lost 6 bases, and 19 bases lay in between. Germline CDR1 MNHEY, CDR2 SMNVEV (reference sequence). CDR3 length: 14 amino acids.

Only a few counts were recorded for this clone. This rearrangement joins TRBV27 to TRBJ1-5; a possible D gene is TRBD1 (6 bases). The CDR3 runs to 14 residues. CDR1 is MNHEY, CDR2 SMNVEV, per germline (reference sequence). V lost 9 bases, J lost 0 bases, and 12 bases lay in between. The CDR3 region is CARATGNSNQPQHF. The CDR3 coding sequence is TGTGCCAGGGCTACAGGGAATAGCAATCAGCCCCAGCATTTT.